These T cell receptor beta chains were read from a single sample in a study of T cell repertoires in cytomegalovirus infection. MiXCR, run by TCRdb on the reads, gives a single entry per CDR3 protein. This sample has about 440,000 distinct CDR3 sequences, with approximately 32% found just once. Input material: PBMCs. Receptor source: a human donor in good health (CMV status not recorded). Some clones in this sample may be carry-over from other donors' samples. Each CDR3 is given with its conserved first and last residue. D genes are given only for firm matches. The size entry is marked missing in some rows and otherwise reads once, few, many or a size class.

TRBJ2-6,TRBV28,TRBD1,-,TGTGCCAGCAGGGGGACAGTTGGGGCCAACGTCCTGACTTTC,CASRGTVGANVLTF
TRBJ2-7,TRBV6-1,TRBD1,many,TGTGCCAGCAGGGACAGGGGCCCCTACGAGCAGTACTTC,CASRDRGPYEQYF
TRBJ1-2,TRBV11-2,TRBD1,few,TGTGCCAGCAGCTTGGACAGGGTGACCGACTATGGCTACACCTTC,CASSLDRVTDYGYTF
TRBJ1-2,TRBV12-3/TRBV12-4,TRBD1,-,TGTGCCAGCAGTTTAGCGGGACAGGTGAACTATGGCTACACCTTC,CASSLAGQVNYGYTF
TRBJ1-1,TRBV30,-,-,TGTGCCTGGAGTGTCGGGCAGGGCAGGACCCCTGAAGCTTTCTTT,CAWSVGQGRTPEAFF
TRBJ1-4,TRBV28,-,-,TGTGCCAGCAGTTTATTGAAGGAAAAACTGTTTTTT,CASSLLKEKLFF
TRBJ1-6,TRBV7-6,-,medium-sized,TGTGCCAGCAGCTCTGCGACAGTAAATTCACCCCTCCACTTT,CASSSATVNSPLHF
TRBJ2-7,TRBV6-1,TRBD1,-,TGTGCCAGCATTGACAGGGGAGGCTCCTACGAGCAGTACTTC,CASIDRGGSYEQYF
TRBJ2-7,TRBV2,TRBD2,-,TGTGCCAGCACGCTGGGACTAGCGGGGCCGTTCTCCTACGAGCAGTACTTC,CASTLGLAGPFSYEQYF
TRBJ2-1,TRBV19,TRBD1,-,TGTGCCAGTACCGAGAGGGGGTTAGGACAGGGGGCCCATGAGCAGTTCTTC,CASTERGLGQGAHEQFF
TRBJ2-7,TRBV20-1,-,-,TGCAGTGCTAGAGGGGGCGGGGGCCTCCTCTGGGAGCAGTACTTC,CSARGGGGLLWEQYF
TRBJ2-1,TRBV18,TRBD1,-,TGTGCCAGCTCATTGACCGGGACAGGGACCTACAATGAGCAGTTCTTC,CASSLTGTGTYNEQFF
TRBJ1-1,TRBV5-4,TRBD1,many,TGTGCCAGCAGAGGGCAGGGGGGGACTGAAGCTTTCTTT,CASRGQGGTEAFF
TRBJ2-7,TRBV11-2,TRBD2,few,TGTGCCAGCAGCTTAGTCCTAGCGGGGACCTACGAGCAGTACTTC,CASSLVLAGTYEQYF
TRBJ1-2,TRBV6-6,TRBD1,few,TGTGCCAGCAGTCCATTCGACAGGGAAGTATCCTACACCTTC,CASSPFDREVSYTF
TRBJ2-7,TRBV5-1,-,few,TGCGCCAGCAGCTTGGCCGGGCCCGAGCAGTACTTC,CASSLAGPEQYF
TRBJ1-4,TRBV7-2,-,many,TGTGCCAGCAGCCCCAGACTATCCTCTTTTGACGGGGCAACTAATGAAAAACTGTTTTTT,CASSPRLSSFDGATNEKLFF
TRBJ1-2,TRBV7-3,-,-,TGTGCCAGCAGGCAAGGGGGCTACACCTTC,CASRQGGYTF
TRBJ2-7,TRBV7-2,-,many,TGTGCCAGCAGCCCGGACGGGGTCTCCTACGAGCAGTACTTC,CASSPDGVSYEQYF
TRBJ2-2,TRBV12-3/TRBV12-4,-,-,TGTGCCAGCAGACCCCGGGGGGCATCAAACACCGGGGAGCTGTTTTTT,CASRPRGASNTGELFF
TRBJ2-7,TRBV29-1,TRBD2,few,TGCAGCGTGGCGGGGGGGAGCTACGAGCAGTACTTC,CSVAGGSYEQYF
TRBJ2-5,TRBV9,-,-,TGTGCCAGCAGCGCCACTGGGACGGAGCAAGAGACCCAGTACTTC,CASSATGTEQETQYF
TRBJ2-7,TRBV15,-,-,TGTGCCACCAGCGGGGGCCGGGACGGTAGCTCCTACGAGCAGTACTTC,CATSGGRDGSSYEQYF
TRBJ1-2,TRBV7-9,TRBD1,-,TGTGCCAGCAGCTTCGGACAGGGTTTGGACTATGGCTACACCTTC,CASSFGQGLDYGYTF
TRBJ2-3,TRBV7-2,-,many,TGTGCCAGCAGCGTAACAGTTACTAGCACAGATACGCAGTATTTT,CASSVTVTSTDTQYF
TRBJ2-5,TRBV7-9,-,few,TGTGCCAGCAGCCCCCCGGGTAGTCAAGAGACCCAGTACTTC,CASSPPGSQETQYF
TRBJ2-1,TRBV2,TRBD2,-,TGTGCCAGCAGTGGGCGAAGAACTAGCGGGGGGTATCGCTCCAACAATGAGCAGTTCTTC,CASSGRRTSGGYRSNNEQFF
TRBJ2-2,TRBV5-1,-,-,TGCGCCAGCAGCTTGGATCAGGGGAACACCGGGGAGCTGTTTTTT,CASSLDQGNTGELFF
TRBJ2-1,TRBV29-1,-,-,TGCAGCGTTGAACGGGATACGGCGAAGACAAACAATGAGCAGTTCTTC,CSVERDTAKTNNEQFF
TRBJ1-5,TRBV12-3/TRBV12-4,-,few,TGTGCCAGCAGTCCCTTGGGGGAAGGGGGTTTCGGAAATCAGCCCCAGCATTTT,CASSPLGEGGFGNQPQHF
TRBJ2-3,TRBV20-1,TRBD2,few,TGCAGTGCCCAGGCCGGGGGGAGGAGGACAGATACGCAGTATTTT,CSAQAGGRRTDTQYF
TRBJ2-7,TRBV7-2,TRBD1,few,TGTGCCAGCAGCTGGGGGACAGGGTACAACGAGCAGTACTTC,CASSWGTGYNEQYF
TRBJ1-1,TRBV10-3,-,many,TGTGCCATCAGTCGGACGAACACTGAAGCTTTCTTT,CAISRTNTEAFF
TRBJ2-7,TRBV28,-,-,TGTGCCAGCAGTCCCCGGGCCTGGGGTGGGATCTCCTACGAGCAGTACTTC,CASSPRAWGGISYEQYF
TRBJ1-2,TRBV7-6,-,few,TGTGCCAGCAGCCCTACCCCAGGGGCCGTGGACTATGGCTACACCTTC,CASSPTPGAVDYGYTF
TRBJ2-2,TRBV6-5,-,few,TGTGCCAGTTACCGGGACGGGGTGAGCGGGGAGCTGTTTTTT,CASYRDGVSGELFF
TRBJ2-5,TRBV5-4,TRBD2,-,TGTGCCAGCAGCCCTTATGGGCGGACTAGCGGGGGCCAAGAGACCCAGTACTTC,CASSPYGRTSGGQETQYF
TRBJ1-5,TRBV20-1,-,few,TGCAGTGCTAGAGAAAAACGGGACAGCAATCAGCCCCAGCATTTT,CSAREKRDSNQPQHF
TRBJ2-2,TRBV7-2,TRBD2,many,TGTGCCAGCAGAGAGGGGACTAGCGGGGGGCGAAACACCGGGGAGCTGTTTTTT,CASREGTSGGRNTGELFF
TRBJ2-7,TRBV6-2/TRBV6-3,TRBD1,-,TGTGCCAGCCGGAACCCGGGACAGTACTACGAGCAGTACTTC,CASRNPGQYYEQYF
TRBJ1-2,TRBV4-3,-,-,TGCGCCAGCAGCCAAGATCATCAGGGTGGGCCTGGCTACACCTTC,CASSQDHQGGPGYTF